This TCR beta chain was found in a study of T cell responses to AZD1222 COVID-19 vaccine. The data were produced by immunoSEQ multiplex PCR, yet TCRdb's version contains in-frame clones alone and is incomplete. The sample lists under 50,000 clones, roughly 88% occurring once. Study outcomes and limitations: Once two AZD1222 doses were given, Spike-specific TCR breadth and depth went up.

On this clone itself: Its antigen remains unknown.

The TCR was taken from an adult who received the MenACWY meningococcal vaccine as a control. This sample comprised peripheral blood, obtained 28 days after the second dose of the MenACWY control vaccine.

The CDR3 sequence: CASSLGGGVNTEAFF. Written as DNA, the CDR3 is TGTGCCAGCAGTCTGGGGGGAGGGGTGAACACTGAAGCTTTCTTT. This rearrangement joins TRBV28 to TRBJ1-1, with a weak D call TRBD1 (5 bases). V lost 5 bases to trimming and J lost 0 bases, with 13 bases between them. Germline V lookup: CDR1 MDHEN, CDR2 SYDVKM. This CDR3 contains 15 residues.